The clone carrying this T cell receptor beta chain has just a few counts. The antigen is undetermined. This sample stems from a study of beta chain features in type 1 diabetes. Findings of the study overall: A pattern of fewer insertions and more deletions at VDJ junctions was seen in type 1 diabetes patients. Shortening of TCRB CDR3s, moderate but significant, appeared in all four CD4+ subsets of Type 1 diabetes patients. TCRB repertoires of naive, central memory and Treg cells appeared more similar among patients than among healthy donors. A definitive answer on HLA type influencing TCRB rearrangement was not reached here.

Deletions cut 9 bases from V and 0 bases from J, with 13 bases between. The CDR3 length is 14 residues. From germline, CDR1 is SGDLS and CDR2 YYNGEE. TCRB transcripts that were expressed got sequenced, as all of the isolated RNA had been reverse transcribed. Each sample of naive, central memory or regulatory T cells had, on average, about 3.57 million reads. Some clones are missing from TCRdb's copy, which holds only in-frame ones; the method was immunoSEQ multiplex PCR. The table includes about 650,000 clones, approximately 13% detected once. The V and J genes are TRBV9 and TRBJ1-3; D unresolved. The sequenced material came from naive CD4+ T cells from blood. The sequence was obtained from a man aged 25-45 years with type 1 diabetes. The CDR3 loop reads CATSETDSGNTIYF. CDR3 DNA: TGTGCCACCTCGGAGACTGACTCTGGAAACACCATATATTTT.